The clone carrying this T cell receptor (beta chain) has just a few counts. The antigen remains undetermined. Germline V lookup: CDR1 DFQATT, CDR2 SNEGSKA (reference sequence). The CDR3 runs 16 residues. Trimming cost V 3 bases and J 1 base; bases outside gene matches: 10. Data came from immunoSEQ multiplex PCR; TCRdb stores just in-frame clones and leaves some out. The sample lists more than 85,000 clones, roughly 88% occurring once. This sample is drawn from a study of T cell responses to AZD1222 COVID-19 vaccine. Overall study results and limits: At baseline, just a handful of AZD1222 recipients tested seropositive. Sampled repertoires all dated from after the peak T cell response. Following two doses of AZD1222, Spike-specific TCR breadth and depth rose.

The receptor was isolated from an adult in good health. The material sequenced was peripheral blood, taken on day 0 of AZD1222 vaccination. The V call is TRBV20-1, the J call TRBJ2-3, with 7 bases identical to TRBD1. CDR3 DNA sequence: TGCAGTGCTAGTTGGCAGGGGGATAGTGGCACAGATACGCAGTATTTT. Translating it yields CSASWQGDSGTDTQYF.